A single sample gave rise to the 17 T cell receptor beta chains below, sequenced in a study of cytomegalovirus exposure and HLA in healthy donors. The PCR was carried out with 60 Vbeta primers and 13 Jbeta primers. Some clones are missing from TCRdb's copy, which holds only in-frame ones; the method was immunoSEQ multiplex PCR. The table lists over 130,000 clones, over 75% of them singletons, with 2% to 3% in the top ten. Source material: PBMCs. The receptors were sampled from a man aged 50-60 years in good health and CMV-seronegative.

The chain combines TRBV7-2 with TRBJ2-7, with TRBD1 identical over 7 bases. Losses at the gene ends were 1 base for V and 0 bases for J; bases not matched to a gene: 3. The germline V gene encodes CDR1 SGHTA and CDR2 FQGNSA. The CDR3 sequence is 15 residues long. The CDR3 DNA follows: TGTGCCAGCAGCTTAGACAAGGGGGCCTCCTACGAGCAGTACTTC. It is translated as CASSLDKGASYEQYF.

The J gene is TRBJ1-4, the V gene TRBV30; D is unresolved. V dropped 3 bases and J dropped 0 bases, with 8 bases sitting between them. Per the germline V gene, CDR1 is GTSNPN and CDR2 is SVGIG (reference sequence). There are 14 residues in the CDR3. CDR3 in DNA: TGTGCCTGGAGCGCCAGCGCAACTAATGAAAAACTGTTTTTT. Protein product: CAWSASATNEKLFF.

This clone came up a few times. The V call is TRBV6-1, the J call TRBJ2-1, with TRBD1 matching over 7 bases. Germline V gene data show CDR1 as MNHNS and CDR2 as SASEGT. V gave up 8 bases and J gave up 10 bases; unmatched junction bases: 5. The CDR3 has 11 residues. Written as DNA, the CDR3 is TGTGCCAGCCCGACAGGGAACGAGCAGTTCTTC. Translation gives CASPTGNEQFF.

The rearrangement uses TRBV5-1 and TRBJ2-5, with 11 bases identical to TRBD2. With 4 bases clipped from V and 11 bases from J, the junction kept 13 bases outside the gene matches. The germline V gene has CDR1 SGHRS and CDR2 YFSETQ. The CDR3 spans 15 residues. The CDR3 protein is CASSEGLADRREQYF. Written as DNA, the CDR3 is TGCGCCAGCAGCGAGGGACTAGCGGACCGCCGGGAGCAGTACTTC.

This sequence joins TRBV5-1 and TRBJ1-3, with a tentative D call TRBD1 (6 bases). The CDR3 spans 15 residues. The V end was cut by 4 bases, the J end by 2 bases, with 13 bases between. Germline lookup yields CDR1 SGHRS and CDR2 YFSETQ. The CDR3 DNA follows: TGCGCCAGCAGCCTCACAGGGTTACCTGGAAACACCATATATTTT. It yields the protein CASSLTGLPGNTIYF. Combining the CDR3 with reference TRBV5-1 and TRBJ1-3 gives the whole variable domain KAGVTQTPRYLIKTRGQQVTLSCSPISGHRSVSWYQQTPGQGLQFLFEYFSETQRNKGNFPGRFSGRQFSNSRSEMNVSTLELGDSALYLCASSLTGLPGNTIYFGEGSWLTVV.

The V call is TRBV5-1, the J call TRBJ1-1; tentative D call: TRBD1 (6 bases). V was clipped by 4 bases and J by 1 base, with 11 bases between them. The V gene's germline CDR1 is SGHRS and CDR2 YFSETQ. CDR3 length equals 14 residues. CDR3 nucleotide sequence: TGCGCCAGCAGCCCCCGGACAGAGAACACTGAAGCTTTCTTT. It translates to CASSPRTENTEAFF. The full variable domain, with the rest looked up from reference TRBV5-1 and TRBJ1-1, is KAGVTQTPRYLIKTRGQQVTLSCSPISGHRSVSWYQQTPGQGLQFLFEYFSETQRNKGNFPGRFSGRQFSNSRSEMNVSTLELGDSALYLCASSPRTENTEAFFGQGTRLTVV.

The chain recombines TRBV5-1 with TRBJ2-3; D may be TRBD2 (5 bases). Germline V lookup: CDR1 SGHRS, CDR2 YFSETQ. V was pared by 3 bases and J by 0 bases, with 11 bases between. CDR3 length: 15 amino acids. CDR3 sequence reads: CASSSGGYSTDTQYF. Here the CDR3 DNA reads TGCGCCAGCAGCTCAGGAGGTTATAGCACAGATACGCAGTATTTT.

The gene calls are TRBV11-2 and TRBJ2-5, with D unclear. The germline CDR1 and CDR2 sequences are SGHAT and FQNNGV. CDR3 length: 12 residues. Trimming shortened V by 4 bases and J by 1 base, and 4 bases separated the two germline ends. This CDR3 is CASSSSQETQYF. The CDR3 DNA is TGTGCCAGCAGCTCGAGCCAAGAGACCCAGTACTTC.

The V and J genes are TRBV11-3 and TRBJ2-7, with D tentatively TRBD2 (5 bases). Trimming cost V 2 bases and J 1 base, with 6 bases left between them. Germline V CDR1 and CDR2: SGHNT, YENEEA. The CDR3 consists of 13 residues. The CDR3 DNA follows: TGTGCCAGCAGCTTAAGAGGGTCCTACGAGCAGTACTTC. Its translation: CASSLRGSYEQYF.

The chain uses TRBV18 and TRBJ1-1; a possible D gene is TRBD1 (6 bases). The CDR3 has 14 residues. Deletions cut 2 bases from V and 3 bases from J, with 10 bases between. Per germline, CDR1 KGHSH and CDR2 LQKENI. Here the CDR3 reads CASSPGGRDTEAFF. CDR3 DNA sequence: TGTGCCAGCTCACCAGGGGGCCGGGACACTGAAGCTTTCTTT. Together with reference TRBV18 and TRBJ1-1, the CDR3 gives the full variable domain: NAGVMQNPRHLVRRRGQEARLRCSPMKGHSHVYWYRQLPEEGLKFMVYLQKENIIDESGMPKERFSAEFPKEGPSILRIQQVVRGDSAAYFCASSPGGRDTEAFFGQGTRLTVV.

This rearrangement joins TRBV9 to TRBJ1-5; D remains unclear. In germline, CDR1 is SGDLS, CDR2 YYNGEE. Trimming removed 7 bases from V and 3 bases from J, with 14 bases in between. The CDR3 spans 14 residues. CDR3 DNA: TGTGCCAGCGGTGCACCGGGGTACAATCAGCCCCAGCATTTT. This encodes CASGAPGYNQPQHF.

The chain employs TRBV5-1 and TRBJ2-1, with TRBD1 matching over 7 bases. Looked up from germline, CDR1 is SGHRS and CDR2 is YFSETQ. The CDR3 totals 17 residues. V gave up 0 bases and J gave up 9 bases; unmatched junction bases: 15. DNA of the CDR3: TGCGCCAGCAGCTTGGCGATCGCAGACAGGGCGGTTAGTGAGCAGTTCTTC. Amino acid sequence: CASSLAIADRAVSEQFF.

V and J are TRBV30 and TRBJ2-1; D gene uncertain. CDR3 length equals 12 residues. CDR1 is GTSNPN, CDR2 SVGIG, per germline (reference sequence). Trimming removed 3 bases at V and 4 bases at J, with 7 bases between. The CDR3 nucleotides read TGTGCCTGGAGGACTCAATACAATGAGCAGTTCTTC. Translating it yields CAWRTQYNEQFF.

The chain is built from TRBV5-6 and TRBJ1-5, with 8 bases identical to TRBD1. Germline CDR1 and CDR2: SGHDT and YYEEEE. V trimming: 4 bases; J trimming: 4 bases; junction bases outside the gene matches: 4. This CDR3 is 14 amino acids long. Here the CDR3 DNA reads TGTGCCAGCAGCCGCGGACAGGGTAATCAGCCCCAGCATTTT. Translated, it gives CASSRGQGNQPQHF. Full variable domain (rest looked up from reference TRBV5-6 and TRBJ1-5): DAGVTQSPTHLIKTRGQQVTLRCSPKSGHDTVSWYQQALGQGPQFIFQYYEEEERQRGNFPDRFSGHQFPNYSSELNVNALLLGDSALYLCASSRGQGNQPQHFGDGTRLSIL.

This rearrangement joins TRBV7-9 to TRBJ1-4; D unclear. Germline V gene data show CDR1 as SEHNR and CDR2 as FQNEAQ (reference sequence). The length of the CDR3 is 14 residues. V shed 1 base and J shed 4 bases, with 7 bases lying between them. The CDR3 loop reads CASSLVTDNEKLFF. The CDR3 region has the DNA TGTGCCAGCAGCTTAGTAACAGATAATGAAAAACTGTTTTTT.

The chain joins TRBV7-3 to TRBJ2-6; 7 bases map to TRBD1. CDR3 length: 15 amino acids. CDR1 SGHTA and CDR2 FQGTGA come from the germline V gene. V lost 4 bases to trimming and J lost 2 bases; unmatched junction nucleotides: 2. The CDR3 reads CASSSDRAGANVLTF. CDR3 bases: TGTGCCAGCAGCTCCGACAGGGCTGGGGCCAACGTCCTGACTTTC.

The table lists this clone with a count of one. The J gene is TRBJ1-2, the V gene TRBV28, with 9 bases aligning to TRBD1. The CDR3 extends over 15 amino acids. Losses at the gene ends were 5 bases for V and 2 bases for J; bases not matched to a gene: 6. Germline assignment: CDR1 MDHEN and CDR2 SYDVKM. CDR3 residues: CASSPAGQGNYGYTF. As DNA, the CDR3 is TGTGCCAGCAGTCCCGCGGGACAGGGAAACTATGGCTACACCTTC.